A single T cell receptor (beta chain) is shown here with its context. Donors were nominally healthy when sampled, though unrecorded immune exposures were likely. Primers included in the PCR were 60 Vbeta and 13 Jbeta primers. Assay used: immunoSEQ multiplex PCR; TCRdb lists only in-frame clones, some missing. Among around 140,000 clones listed, 70% to 80% were seen once. The data are from a study of cytomegalovirus exposure and HLA in healthy donors. Germline V lookup: CDR1 SGHNT, CDR2 YYREEE (reference sequence). The V segment lost 0 bases and the J segment 6 bases; nucleotides outside the gene matches: 5. CDR3 length: 15 amino acids.

Sample: PBMCs. This chain uses TRBV5-4 with TRBJ2-2, with 7 bases matching TRBD1. This clonotype originated in a woman in her 40s in good health and CMV-seropositive. The CDR3 DNA sequence: TGTGCCAGCAGCTTGGCTGGACAGGCGGCCGGGGAGCTGTTTTTT. Its protein is CASSLAGQAAGELFF.